A selection of T cell receptor beta chains follows, all from one sample in a study of radiation and T cells in renal cell carcinoma. Generated by immunoSEQ multiplex PCR, the TCRdb table keeps only in-frame clones and is missing some. The repertoire includes some 100,000 clones, 65% to 85% of them detected once, and more than 5.5% sits in the top ten. The input for sequencing was blood, taken from a patient whose treatment included radiotherapy and nephrectomy. The receptors come from a man aged 60 to 69 with renal cell carcinoma. Each CDR3 is given with its conserved first and last residue. The D gene is left open where the match is weak. Only some rows state a clone size, as once, few, many or a class for expanded clones.

.	.	TRBJ1-5	13	TRBV28	TGTGCCACCTATTCGGGAACCAATCAGCCCCAGCATTTT	CATYSGTNQPQHF
TRBD2	.	TRBJ2-7	15	TRBV6-5	TGTGCCAGCAGTTCCCCCGGGACTAGCGGCTACGAGCAGTACTTC	CASSSPGTSGYEQYF
.	.	TRBJ2-5	16	TRBV15	TGTGCCACCAGCAGAGATACGAGGGGAACGATGGAGACCCAGTACTTC	CATSRDTRGTMETQYF
.	.	TRBJ1-1	14	TRBV6-6	TGTGCCAGCAGTTACGGACGGGGGAACACTGAAGCTTTCTTT	CASSYGRGNTEAFF
.	once	TRBJ2-7	15	TRBV6-1	TGTGCCAGCATTGCCCTGGGTTGGCGACCCTACGAGCAGTACTTC	CASIALGWRPYEQYF
.	.	TRBJ2-7	14	TRBV19	TGTGCCAGTAGTATAGGCGGGCAGCCCTACGAGCAGTACTTC	CASSIGGQPYEQYF
TRBD1	few	TRBJ2-1	14	TRBV4-1	TGCGCCAGCAGCCATCGGGACAGGTACAATGAGCAGTTCTTC	CASSHRDRYNEQFF
TRBD1	once	TRBJ2-3	14	TRBV5-1	TGCGCCAGCAGCGGGGGACAGACCACAGATACGCAGTATTTT	CASSGGQTTDTQYF
.	.	TRBJ2-5	15	TRBV4-1	TGCGCCAGCAGCCAAGATCCGGGACAACAAGAGACCCAGTACTTC	CASSQDPGQQETQYF
.	.	TRBJ2-3	15	TRBV4-2	TGTGCCAGCAGCCAGGGGAAGGGTCTGACAGATACGCAGTATTTT	CASSQGKGLTDTQYF
TRBD1	.	TRBJ2-3	15	TRBV5-1	TGCGCCAGCAGCCGGGACAGGGTGATCACAGATACGCAGTATTTT	CASSRDRVITDTQYF
.	.	TRBJ2-3	14	TRBV7-3	TGTGCCAGCAGCTTCGGGGTCGGCACAGATACGCAGTATTTT	CASSFGVGTDTQYF
.	few	TRBJ1-1	16	TRBV4-1	TGCGCCAGCAGCCACCCTCCCCCTGCCCGTACACTTGAAGCTTTCTTT	CASSHPPPARTLEAFF
TRBD1	.	TRBJ2-5	16	TRBV4-1	TGCGCCAGCAGCCAAGTTGAACAGGGGCTTCAAGAGACCCAGTACTTC	CASSQVEQGLQETQYF
TRBD1	once	TRBJ1-4	15	TRBV15	TGTGCCACTCTGGATAACAGGGGGCTAGGCGAAAAACTGTTTTTT	CATLDNRGLGEKLFF
TRBD2	.	TRBJ2-7	17	TRBV5-4	TGTGCCAGCAGCTTTGAGCCTCAACTAGCGACCTCCTACGAGCAGTACTTC	CASSFEPQLATSYEQYF
.	.	TRBJ2-2	17	TRBV13	TGTGCCAGCAGCCTCGACCGCTCTCCCCAGTTGGGGGGGGAGCTGTTTTTT	CASSLDRSPQLGGELFF
TRBD2	.	TRBJ2-6	18	TRBV4-1	TGCGCCAGCAGCCAAGTTTTCGGGAGGGTCTCTGGGGCCAACGTCCTGACTTTC	CASSQVFGRVSGANVLTF
.	.	TRBJ2-3	16	TRBV7-9	TGTGCCAGCAGCTTAGAGGAGGGAAAAGATGGAGATACGCAGTATTTT	CASSLEEGKDGDTQYF
TRBD1	.	TRBJ2-1	16	TRBV14	TGTGCCAGCAGCCAGGAGAAGGGGGCGAATTACAATGAGCAGTTCTTC	CASSQEKGANYNEQFF
TRBD1	.	TRBJ1-5	16	TRBV7-9	TGTGCCAGCAGCTTAGTAGACAGGGGTGGCAATCAGCCCCAGCATTTT	CASSLVDRGGNQPQHF
.	.	TRBJ2-7	18	TRBV23-1	TGCGCCAGCAGCCTACCGAGGCGGCAGGTTTTACGGTCCTACGAGCAGTACTTC	CASSLPRRQVLRSYEQYF
.	.	TRBJ2-3	13	TRBV21-1	TGTGCCAGCAGCAAAGGCCCCGCAAATACGCAGTATTTT	CASSKGPANTQYF
TRBD2	.	TRBJ2-3	15	TRBV9	TGTGCCAGCAGCGTGGCGGGAGTGGCGCCAGATACGCAGTATTTT	CASSVAGVAPDTQYF
.	.	TRBJ2-3	13	TRBV6-5	TGTGCCAGCAGTTACTCGGAGGCAGATACGCAGTATTTT	CASSYSEADTQYF
.	.	TRBJ2-5	16	TRBV5-6	TGTGCCAGCAAGATCCTTCTAGACAGTTACCAAGAGACCCAGTACTTC	CASKILLDSYQETQYF
.	.	TRBJ2-2	14	TRBV6-6	TGTGCCACCAAACTAGGTGGTAGCACCGGGGAGCTGTTTTTT	CATKLGGSTGELFF
.	once	TRBJ2-5	14	TRBV2	TGTGCCAGCAGGACTAGTCGGTACCAAGAGACCCAGTACTTC	CASRTSRYQETQYF
.	.	TRBJ2-1	19	TRBV15	TGTGCCACCAGCAGAGCAGCCCTGCGCCGACTAGATCTTTCCAATGAGCAGTTCTTC	CATSRAALRRLDLSNEQFF
.	.	TRBJ1-1	14	TRBV6-5	TGTGCCAGCAAGAGGGGGACCATGAACACTGAAGCTTTCTTT	CASKRGTMNTEAFF
TRBD1	.	TRBJ1-5	13	TRBV29-1	TGCAGCGTTGGCCAGGGGGGTCAACAGCCCCAGCATTTT	CSVGQGGQQPQHF
.	.	TRBJ2-7	12	TRBV6-1	TGTGCCAGCAATCAGGGGAACAGAGAGCAGTACTTC	CASNQGNREQYF
TRBD1	.	TRBJ2-7	13	TRBV18	TGTGCCAGCTCACTGGACAGGGGGCAAGAGCAGTACTTC	CASSLDRGQEQYF
.	.	TRBJ2-3	12	TRBV6-1	TGTGCCAGCAGTGACAGGGGCAAGACGCAGTATTTT	CASSDRGKTQYF
TRBD2	.	TRBJ2-1	17	TRBV18	TGTGCCAGCTCACCACTAGCGGGAGAAAAGTCCTACAATGAGCAGTTCTTC	CASSPLAGEKSYNEQFF
TRBD2	.	TRBJ2-5	13	TRBV9	TGTGCCAGCGGACTAGCGGGAGTAGAGACCCAGTACTTC	CASGLAGVETQYF
.	.	TRBJ2-1	13	TRBV30	TGTGCCTGGGCACGACTCGGGACTAATGAGCAGTTCTTC	CAWARLGTNEQFF
.	.	TRBJ2-1	15	TRBV11-2	TGTGCCAGCAGCTTAGATGTGGGCTCCTACAATGAGCAGTTCTTC	CASSLDVGSYNEQFF
.	.	TRBJ2-5	15	TRBV9	TGTGCCAGCAGCGTAGCTCCGGGGAGGCAAGAGACCCAGTACTTC	CASSVAPGRQETQYF
.	.	TRBJ1-2	15	TRBV4-3	TGCGCCAGCAGCCAAGAATGGCAGACATTCAATGGCTACACCTTC	CASSQEWQTFNGYTF
.	.	TRBJ2-7	13	TRBV6-5	TGTGCCAGCAGTAGGGGGGAGGAATACGAGCAGTACTTC	CASSRGEEYEQYF
.	.	TRBJ2-7	17	TRBV21-1	TGTGCCAGCAGCAAAGCGTCTGGGACTCCCCCTGGGTACGAGCAGTACTTC	CASSKASGTPPGYEQYF
.	once	TRBJ2-7	14	TRBV6-1	TGTGCCAGCAGTGAATCATACCGGGGAGGTCGGCAGTACTTC	CASSESYRGGRQYF
.	.	TRBJ1-2	18	TRBV7-2	TGTGCCAGCAGCGAACGATCCGGGGCGGTGGCAGGGGCGGGTGGCTACACCTTC	CASSERSGAVAGAGGYTF
TRBD2	.	TRBJ2-7	17	TRBV7-9	TGTGCCAGCAGCTTAGCCCATAGACTAGCGGGAGTCTACGAGCAGTACTTC	CASSLAHRLAGVYEQYF
TRBD1	once	TRBJ2-3	14	TRBV5-1	TGCGCCAGCAGCTTGGGACAGGGGGGAGATACGCAGTATTTT	CASSLGQGGDTQYF
.	.	TRBJ2-7	15	TRBV11-2	TGTGCCAGCAGCTCACTTCCCGGGGGCTCCTACGAGCAGTACTTC	CASSSLPGGSYEQYF
.	.	TRBJ2-3	16	TRBV2	TGTGCCAGCAGTTTGGCAGGTTCTCTTAGCACAGATACGCAGTATTTT	CASSLAGSLSTDTQYF
.	.	TRBJ2-3	13	TRBV5-4	TGTGCCAGCAGCCGGCCCGGGGCAGATACGCAGTATTTT	CASSRPGADTQYF
TRBD1	.	TRBJ2-1	14	TRBV12-5	TGTGCTAGTGGTTTGGGACAGGGGTACAATGAGCAGTTCTTC	CASGLGQGYNEQFF
TRBD1	.	TRBJ1-1	16	TRBV18	TGTGCCAGCTCACTGACCCGGGACAGGGAGCTCACTGAAGCTTTCTTT	CASSLTRDRELTEAFF
TRBD1	.	TRBJ2-2	18	TRBV4-2	TGTGCCAGCAGCCAAGAAGGAGGAAGGGGGCTAACCACCGGGGAGCTGTTTTTT	CASSQEGGRGLTTGELFF
TRBD1	.	TRBJ1-4	16	TRBV6-1	TGTGCCAGCAGTGGGGGAGGGACAGCAACTAATGAAAAACTGTTTTTT	CASSGGGTATNEKLFF
.	.	TRBJ2-5	14	TRBV9	TGTGCCAGCAGCGTAGGGGCAGGGATGGAGACCCAGTACTTC	CASSVGAGMETQYF